This passage covers 12 T cell receptor beta chains from one sample sequenced in a study of blood T cell repertoires in COVID-19. Here immunoSEQ multiplex PCR was the method, and the copy in TCRdb shows in-frame clones only, minus some. The table records roughly 150,000 clones, roughly 90% of them present only once. Material: peripheral blood. These receptors originate from a man in his 60s with acute or convalescent COVID-19.

This sequence joins TRBV2 and TRBJ2-7, with TRBD2 as a possible D gene (6 bases). Trimming took off 4 bases at V and 2 bases at J, with 18 bases between the two ends. Germline V CDR1 and CDR2: SNHLY, FYNNEI. The CDR3 covers 16 residues. CDR3: CASSAGRGSGPYEQYF. In DNA form, the CDR3 reads TGTGCCAGCAGTGCCGGACGGGGGAGCGGCCCCTACGAGCAGTACTTC.

The chain links TRBV10-1 to TRBJ1-6; 9 nucleotides agree with TRBD1. This CDR3 is 15 amino acids long. Per the germline V gene, CDR1 is WNHNN and CDR2 is SYGVQD (reference sequence). V trimming: 2 bases; J trimming: 6 bases; junction bases outside the gene matches: 2. The CDR3 reads CASSEGQGFNSPLHF. The CDR3, as DNA: TGCGCCAGCAGTGAGGGACAGGGGTTTAATTCACCCCTCCACTTT.

The rearrangement uses TRBV21-1 and TRBJ1-2; the table's D call of TRBD1 was not tested on the DNA. TRBV21-1 is an annotated pseudogene. This CDR3 region has 13 residues. Here the CDR3 DNA reads TGTGCCGGATACAGGGGTGAGAGCTATGGCTACACCTTC. Its translation is CAGYRGESYGYTF.

The chain uses TRBV11-2 and TRBJ1-1, with a weak D call TRBD1 (6 bases). The CDR3 has 15 residues. Per the germline V gene, CDR1 is SGHAT and CDR2 is FQNNGV. V was shortened by 0 bases and J by 6 bases, with 14 bases between the two germline ends. For the CDR3, the DNA is TGTGCCAGCAGCTTAGATCCAGGGGCGTTCGCTGAAGCTTTCTTT. This codes for CASSLDPGAFAEAFF.

V is TRBV7-9 and J is TRBJ2-3; 7 nucleotides align to TRBD2. V was pared by 1 base and J by 6 bases, with 13 bases of the junction left unmatched. This CDR3 is built from 17 residues. Germline CDR1 SEHNR, CDR2 FQNEAQ (reference sequence). The CDR3 here is CASSLGGGGTKRDTQYF. CDR3 DNA sequence: TGTGCCAGCAGCTTAGGAGGTGGTGGGACTAAACGGGATACGCAGTATTTT. Full variable domain (remainder filled in from reference TRBV7-9 and TRBJ2-3): DTGVSQNPRHKITKRGQNVTFRCDPISEHNRLYWYRQTLGQGPEFLTYFQNEAQLEKSRLLSDRFSAERPKGSFSTLEIQRTEQGDSAMYLCASSLGGGGTKRDTQYFGPGTRLTVL.

The V and J genes are TRBV7-9 and TRBJ2-4, with D maybe TRBD1 (6 bases). This CDR3 has 19 residues. The V end lost 4 bases, the J end lost 3 bases, and 25 bases lay between the germline ends. Looked up from germline, CDR1 is SEHNR and CDR2 is FQNEAQ (reference sequence). The CDR3 DNA reads as TGTGCCAGCAGCTCACGAGGGGGAGCCGGGGAAGGGGGCAAAAACATTCAGTACTTC. Translated: CASSSRGGAGEGGKNIQYF. Supplemented by reference TRBV7-9 and TRBJ2-4, the full variable domain reads DTGVSQNPRHKITKRGQNVTFRCDPISEHNRLYWYRQTLGQGPEFLTYFQNEAQLEKSRLLSDRFSAERPKGSFSTLEIQRTEQGDSAMYLCASSSRGGAGEGGKNIQYFGAGTRLSVL.

The chain uses TRBV6-5 and TRBJ1-2, with TRBD1 matching over 8 bases. The CDR3 has 15 residues. Germline lookup yields CDR1 MNHEY and CDR2 SVGAGI. J lost 8 bases, V lost 5 bases, and 13 bases had no gene match. The CDR3 DNA sequence: TGTGCCAGCAGTCAATGGACAGGGTTTTACCCAGGCTACACCTTC. It is translated as CASSQWTGFYPGYTF.

The chain recombines TRBV6-5 with TRBJ2-1; 14 bases agree with TRBD2. V trimming: 6 bases; J trimming: 9 bases; junction bases outside the gene matches: 4. The CDR3 consists of 14 residues. Germline CDR1 MNHEY, CDR2 SVGAGI. The CDR3, as DNA: TGTGCCAGCAGGGGACTAGCGGGGGAGACTGAGCAGTTCTTC. Translated: CASRGLAGETEQFF.

This chain joins TRBV7-2 and TRBJ1-3; TRBD1 is a possible D gene (6 bases). CDR1 and CDR2 from the germline V gene are SGHTA and FQGNSA. The CDR3 runs 17 residues. With 1 base removed from V and 2 bases from J, the gap between germline ends came to 15 bases. In DNA, the CDR3 is TGTGCCAGCAGCTTAGAACCCCCCGGGACACCTGGAAACACCATATATTTT. This translates into CASSLEPPGTPGNTIYF.

The V gene is TRBV11-2, the J gene TRBJ1-2, with no clear D. Between the trimmed V and J ends, which lost 1 base and 5 bases, there was a span of 5 bases. CDR3 size: 12 residues. Germline CDR1 is SGHAT and CDR2 is FQNNGV. CDR3 DNA: TGTGCCAGCAGCTTAGCGGGGTATGGCTACACCTTC. Encoded protein: CASSLAGYGYTF.

V gene TRBV7-9 combines with J gene TRBJ1-5, with D perhaps matching TRBD1 (6 bases). This CDR3 region has 15 residues. V lost 5 bases to trimming and J lost 5 bases, with 16 bases between them. Looked up from germline, CDR1 is SEHNR and CDR2 is FQNEAQ (reference sequence). Here the CDR3 reads CASSPRGGQDQPQHF. CDR3 nucleotides: TGTGCCAGCAGCCCCCGGGGGGGCCAAGATCAGCCCCAGCATTTT.

This clone has a single count. The chain uses TRBV19 and TRBJ2-2; 8 bases are shared with TRBD2. The CDR3 contains 16 residues. After removal of 6 bases from V and 8 bases from J, the junction contained 14 bases not matched to a gene. The germline gives CDR1 LNHDA, CDR2 SQIVND (reference sequence). The CDR3 spells CASSIGLESGGGELFF. CDR3 in DNA: TGTGCCAGTAGCATTGGACTGGAAAGCGGGGGAGGGGAGCTGTTTTTT.